This T cell receptor (beta chain) appears in the sequencing data of a study of CD8+CD57+ T cells in acquired aplastic anemia. Study-wide context: Quantities of DNA derived from sorted CD4+ and CD8+ cells averaged 3.2 ug. Approximately 9.9 million reads, on average, were obtained for CD4+ cells from healthy donors. Study-wide results and caveats: Patients and controls shared some 30 CD8+ CDR3 sequences.

Genomic DNA constituted the template upon which TCR beta VDJ and CDR3 profiling was performed. TCRdb ran MiXCR on the reads and lists one entry per CDR3 protein. The repertoire has some 64,000 distinct CDR3 sequences, less than 65% of them found once; the top ten carry under 3%. After removal of 9 bases from V and 5 bases from J, the junction contained 6 bases not matched to a gene. Germline CDR1 is LNHDA and CDR2 is SQIVND (reference sequence). The CDR3 extends over 13 amino acids. This clonotype has at least ten counts. The antigen remains unidentified. The chain links TRBV19 to TRBJ1-5; 8 bases align to TRBD1. Input material: sorted CD4+, CD8+, or CD8+CD57+ T cells (not recorded which) from PBMCs. The origin of this receptor is a human donor in good health, serving as a control. This CDR3 is CASTGQGYQPQHF. CDR3 bases: TGTGCCAGCACCGGACAGGGATATCAGCCCCAGCATTTT.